This TCR beta chain comes out of a study of blood T cell repertoires in COVID-19 (dated by TCRdb to between 2020 and 2021). Regarding the complete study: Collaborator samples came from the United States, Italy and Spain and covered acute and convalescent phases of COVID-19. The dataset comprised deeply sampled blood TCRbeta repertoires from subjects exposed to, actively infected with, or recovered from COVID-19. Nearly every sample came with metadata listing a de-identified subject ID, COVID-19 status, age in years and sex. Samples came from the ongoing ImmuneRACE study (first 160 participants) plus 1,254 subjects from 6 global collaborators. The repertoires were made available in a free public database intended to serve as a resource for research on the immune response to SARS-CoV-2. The material from the prospective study consisted of cDNA or gDNA derived from T cells, B-cell-depleted T cells, or PBMCs. Where HLA class I and class II types were available, the types were taken from metadata supplied by the sample provider, not from assay-based typing.

Here is what the overall study found, with its caveats: Clinical and demographic metadata were provided uncurated, with the amount varying by source and participant.

One collaborating source in Seattle enrolled patients during active infection and followed them longitudinally through the course of disease. Whole blood was collected in K2EDTA tubes by collaborating institutions according to the institutions' own protocols. For TCRbeta analysis, collaborators shipped samples as frozen whole blood, isolated PBMCs, or DNA extracted from either of those sample types. The germline V gene (reference sequence) sets CDR1 to DFQATT and CDR2 to SNEGSKA. The CDR3 numbers 17 residues from cysteine through phenylalanine. Only CDR3 DNA remains: 51 bases, in frame from the first base. Clipping removes 3 bases from V and 2 bases from J, with 12 as the unmatched junction base count. TCRbeta CDR3 regions were amplified from genomic DNA by means of the immunoSEQ Assay, a bias-controlled multiplex PCR. In the authors' own workflow: Nucleated cell counts per sample were estimated from amplification of reference gene primers within the assay. To quantify the absolute abundance of each unique TCRbeta CDR3 rearrangement, sequence reads were collapsed and filtered. For each sample, productive Simpson clonality was calculated by taking the square root of Simpson's diversity index across productive rearrangements. The table comes from immuneACCESS by way of TCRdb, which keeps in-frame sequences with V and J called. Part of the clones is missing from these tables; in studies checked, under half for an unresolved V gene and the rest for unknown reasons. Clonal size and the V and J genes are those of that table, whereas D and trimming came from the DNA. The sample data list 300,000 to 400,000 clones, and 86% of these were observed just once. The top ten constitute roughly 7.1% of the sample.

On this clone: Its antigen is not yet known. Base quality data are lacking; no much larger clone is found one base away.

Sample: peripheral blood. This TCR came from a woman aged 55-69 years with COVID-19, enrolled during active disease. The chain uses TRBV20-1 and TRBJ2-2; the central 7 bases match TRBD1. The DNA is TGCAGTGCTAGTTCTATCCAAGGGGACAGTAACACCGGGGAGCTGTTTTTT. Translated, it gives CSASSIQGDSNTGELFF.